This T cell receptor (beta chain) was documented in a study of cytomegalovirus exposure and HLA in healthy donors. Study as a whole: An early data release held approximately 85 million unique TCRs from HLA-typed donors. Findings and limits, study-wide: The classifier reportedly diagnosed cytomegalovirus status with high specificity and sensitivity. In an earlier analysis, productive rearrangement rates for most beta V segments clustered near 87% or 30%. Analyzed later, most CMV-associated TCR beta chains appeared HLA-restricted.

From germline, CDR1 is SGDLS and CDR2 YYNGEE. This CDR3 is built from 15 residues. The V gene end was trimmed by 0 bases and the J gene end by 0 bases; junction bases not matched to a gene: 1. Note on this clone: Its antigen remains unknown.

PCR used 60 Vbeta primers and 13 Jbeta primers. The table came from immunoSEQ multiplex PCR; TCRdb's copy has only in-frame clones and leaves some out. The sample consists of approximately 140,000 clones, approximately 72% of them appearing once. This receptor was taken from a woman aged 55-69 years in good health and CMV-seronegative. Sequenced sample: PBMCs. This chain uses TRBV9 with TRBJ1-1, with 8 bases fitting TRBD1. CDR3 residues: CASSVGQGMNTEAFF. The DNA of the CDR3 is TGTGCCAGCAGCGTAGGACAGGGGATGAACACTGAAGCTTTCTTT.